The 19 T cell receptor beta chains below come from one sample, sequenced in a study of cytotoxic CD8 clonotypes in ibrutinib-treated CLL. Only in-frame clones appear in the TCRdb table, and some are missing; sequencing was by immunoSEQ multiplex PCR. This sample yields about 15,000 clones, of which around 64% are seen a single time; over 9.5% belongs to the top ten. The sample in question was PBMCs, obtained before ibrutinib treatment. These receptors were obtained from a human donor with chronic lymphocytic leukemia.

This rearrangement joins TRBV6-1 to TRBJ2-7; D gene ambiguous. CDR1 and CDR2 from the germline V gene are MNHNS and SASEGT. The CDR3 extends over 13 amino acids. Between the trimmed V and J ends, which lost 5 bases and 2 bases, there was a span of 10 bases. CDR3 loop: CASSPKSTYEQYF. Here the CDR3 DNA reads TGTGCCAGCAGTCCGAAAAGTACCTACGAGCAGTACTTC.

The V call is TRBV18, the J call TRBJ2-5; D is unclear. Germline-derived CDR1 and CDR2 are KGHSH and LQKENI. This CDR3 contains 12 residues. V shed 3 bases and J shed 0 bases, with 2 bases lying between them. For the CDR3, the DNA is TGTGCCAGCTCACCTTACCAAGAGACCCAGTACTTC. Translating gives CASSPYQETQYF.

The chain employs TRBV11-2 and TRBJ2-1; D call uncertain. V gave up 5 bases and J gave up 2 bases, with 13 bases separating them. Germline CDR1 reads SGHAT; CDR2 reads FQNNGV. The CDR3 has 15 residues. This CDR3 reads CASSPRTKPYNEQFF. The CDR3 DNA sequence: TGTGCCAGCAGCCCGCGGACCAAACCCTACAATGAGCAGTTCTTC.

V usage is TRBV6-1 and J usage is TRBJ2-7; D is uncertain. This CDR3 comprises 12 residues. V lost 8 bases and J 6 bases, leaving 14 bases between the germline ends. CDR1 and CDR2 from the germline V gene are MNHNS and SASEGT. This CDR3 is CASGLTVREQYF. CDR3 DNA: TGTGCCAGCGGTCTAACCGTACGCGAGCAGTACTTC.

The chain employs TRBV10-3 and TRBJ1-1; D not resolved. Germline CDR1 is ENHRY and CDR2 is SYGVKD. The V end lost 6 bases, the J end lost 3 bases, and 5 bases lay between the germline ends. CDR3 length equals 11 residues. Written as DNA, the CDR3 is TGTGCCATCAGGGAGGACACTGAAGCTTTCTTT. This translates into CAIREDTEAFF.

The rearrangement joins TRBV6-6 to TRBJ2-3; D gene uncertain. V was pared by 6 bases and J by 6 bases, with 4 bases between. CDR1 MNHNY and CDR2 SVGAGI come from the germline V gene (reference sequence). The CDR3 consists of 10 residues. CDR3 sequence (DNA): TGTGCCAGCAGGCCGGATACGCAGTATTTT. The encoded protein is CASRPDTQYF.

The rearrangement joins TRBV6-4 to TRBJ2-5, with 7 bases fitting TRBD1. The length of the CDR3 is 16 residues. Unmatched junction bases numbered 13, after V lost 7 bases and J lost 2 bases. The germline V gene has CDR1 MRHNA and CDR2 SNTAGT. CDR3 sequence: CASTEIQDRSQETQYF. The CDR3 DNA sequence: TGTGCCAGCACAGAGATACAGGACAGGTCTCAAGAGACCCAGTACTTC.

V and J are TRBV5-5 and TRBJ2-3, with D possibly being TRBD1 (5 bases). V was pared by 4 bases and J by 0 bases, with 15 bases between. Germline V lookup: CDR1 SGHKS, CDR2 YYEKEE (reference sequence). The CDR3 totals 16 residues. DNA of the CDR3: TGTGCCAGCAGCAGGGGTGGGGCCCCTAGCACAGATACGCAGTATTTT. This gives the protein CASSRGGAPSTDTQYF.

This clone was seen only once. The chain links TRBV7-8 to TRBJ2-1; 9 nucleotides agree with TRBD2. J gave up 3 bases and V 1 base, and 4 bases lay outside the gene matches. The CDR3 length is 16 residues. Germline V gene data show CDR1 as SGHVS and CDR2 as FQNEAQ. Written as DNA, the CDR3 is TGTGCCAGCAGCTTAGAAGCGGGGGGATACTACAATGAGCAGTTCTTC. Translation: CASSLEAGGYYNEQFF.

The chain links TRBV15 to TRBJ2-7; D is possibly TRBD1 (5 bases). This CDR3 contains 15 residues. Germline loops: CDR1 LNHNV, CDR2 YYDKDF (reference sequence). V was clipped by 1 base and J by 3 bases, with 13 bases between them. CDR3 in amino acids: CATSRAEAGLYEQYF. DNA for the CDR3: TGTGCCACCAGCAGAGCCGAGGCAGGGCTCTACGAGCAGTACTTC. Combining the CDR3 with reference TRBV15 and TRBJ2-7 gives the whole variable domain DAMVIQNPRYQVTQFGKPVTLSCSQTLNHNVMYWYQQKSSQAPKLLFHYYDKDFNNEADTPDNFQSRRPNTSFCFLDIRSPGLGDTAMYLCATSRAEAGLYEQYFGPGTRLTVT.

The chain joins TRBV18 to TRBJ2-1, with TRBD1 matching over 8 bases. In germline, CDR1 is KGHSH, CDR2 LQKENI. V shed 6 bases and J 10 bases; nucleotides not matched to a gene: 20. CDR3 length: 17 amino acids. For the CDR3, the DNA is TGTGCCAGCTCCCCCCTTCCCCCCGGACAGGGTCGGCGCGAGCAGTTCTTC. It translates to CASSPLPPGQGRREQFF.

The V and J genes are TRBV5-5 and TRBJ2-3, with D possibly matching TRBD2 (6 bases). This CDR3 is 16 amino acids long. V was clipped by 4 bases and J by 3 bases, with 18 bases between them. The germline V gene has CDR1 SGHKS and CDR2 YYEKEE (reference sequence). CDR3 residues: CASSAGFGIGTDTQYF. CDR3 nucleotides: TGTGCCAGCAGCGCGGGGTTCGGGATTGGGACAGATACGCAGTATTTT.

The chain is built from TRBV5-1 and TRBJ1-4; 8 nucleotides match TRBD1. Germline V gene data show CDR1 as SGHRS and CDR2 as YFSETQ. This CDR3 region has 13 residues. Trimming cost V 7 bases and J 7 bases; bases outside gene matches: 6. This CDR3 is CASGGDRGEKLFF. In DNA form, the CDR3 reads TGCGCCAGCGGGGGAGACAGGGGTGAAAAACTGTTTTTT.

The J gene is TRBJ1-4, the V gene TRBV9; D ambiguous. Per the germline V gene, CDR1 is SGDLS and CDR2 is YYNGEE. The CDR3 runs 15 residues. Between the trimmed V and J ends, which lost 0 bases and 7 bases, there was a span of 13 bases. The CDR3 reads CASSVGRFASEKLFF. CDR3 coding DNA: TGTGCCAGCAGCGTAGGTAGGTTCGCCAGTGAAAAACTGTTTTTT. Complete variable domain (other parts from reference TRBV9 and TRBJ1-4): DSGVTQTPKHLITATGQRVTLRCSPRSGDLSVYWYQQSLDQGLQFLIQYYNGEERAKGNILERFSAQQFPDLHSELNLSSLELGDSALYFCASSVGRFASEKLFFGSGTQLSVL.

This clone was counted only a few times. The genes are TRBV28 and TRBJ2-7, with D unclear. Germline CDR1 reads MDHEN; CDR2 reads SYDVKM. CDR3 length: 12 amino acids. V shed 1 base and J shed 9 bases, with 10 bases lying between them. The CDR3 DNA reads TGTGCCAGCAGTTTATTGACCAGAAGGCAGTACTTC. Encoded protein: CASSLLTRRQYF.

This clone was seen a handful of times. The chain has TRBV10-1 and TRBJ2-3; 8 bases align to TRBD1. Trimming cost V 6 bases and J 1 base; bases outside gene matches: 6. The CDR3 loop spans 15 amino acids. Germline CDR1 WNHNN, CDR2 SYGVQD (reference sequence). Here the CDR3 DNA reads TGCGCCAGCAGCGGTTCGGGACAGGGCACAGATACGCAGTATTTT. Its protein product is CASSGSGQGTDTQYF.

This clone was seen a handful of times. The chain is built from TRBV6-1 and TRBJ1-2; unclear D gene. Germline-derived CDR1 and CDR2 are MNHNS and SASEGT. V was clipped by 7 bases and J by 7 bases, with 13 bases between them. The CDR3 is made up of 12 amino acids. CDR3 nucleotide sequence: TGTGCCAGCAACCCTGTAGTCGGTGGCTACACCTTC. Its translation: CASNPVVGGYTF.

The chain uses TRBV10-2 and TRBJ2-2; 10 bases fit TRBD2. CDR3 length equals 14 residues. The germline CDR1 and CDR2 sequences are WSHSY and SAAADI. Losses at the gene ends were 2 bases for V and 7 bases for J; bases not matched to a gene: 1. As DNA, the CDR3 is TGCGCCAGCAGTGAGCTAGCGGGAGTCGGGGAGCTGTTTTTT. Amino acid sequence: CASSELAGVGELFF.

In this sample, this clone turned up once. The rearrangement links TRBV10-3 to TRBJ2-1; possibly TRBD1 or TRBD2 for D (5 bases each). The CDR3 sequence is 14 residues long. Trimming left V 6 bases short and J 4 bases short, with 13 bases between. From germline, CDR1 is ENHRY and CDR2 SYGVKD. CDR3 loop: CAIRGERLYNEQFF. The CDR3 nucleotides read TGTGCCATCAGGGGGGAACGCCTTTACAATGAGCAGTTCTTC.